One and the same sample provided the 9 T cell receptor beta chains below, sequenced in a study of CD8+CD57+ T cells in acquired aplastic anemia. Profiles of TCR beta VDJ and CDR3 were generated from a genomic DNA template. TCRdb called the reads again in MiXCR, with one record for every CDR3 protein. The sample yields some 160,000 distinct CDR3 sequences, 45% to 55% seen once. It was patients with CD8+CD57+ cell expansion by flow cytometry who were chosen for sequencing. Sample: sorted CD4+, CD8+, or CD8+CD57+ T cells (not recorded which) from PBMCs. All receptors come from a human donor with aplastic anemia.

This clonotype was found many times. This rearrangement joins TRBV7-2 to TRBJ2-1; 8 bases are a match to TRBD1. V lost 4 bases to trimming and J lost 7 bases; unmatched junction nucleotides: 6. CDR1 and CDR2 from the germline V gene are SGHTA and FQGNSA. The CDR3 is made up of 14 amino acids. CDR3: CASSYGQGANEQFF. DNA for the CDR3: TGTGCCAGCAGCTACGGACAGGGTGCAAATGAGCAGTTCTTC. The variable domain in full, with the rest retrieved from reference TRBV7-2 and TRBJ2-1, is GAGVSQSPSNKVTEKGKDVELRCDPISGHTALYWYRQSLGQGLEFLIYFQGNSAPDKSGLPSDRFSAERTGGSVSTLTIQRTQQEDSAVYLCASSYGQGANEQFFGPGTRLTVL.

The count of this clonotype is one. This chain joins TRBV20-1 and TRBJ2-6; D is unclear. This CDR3 is 13 amino acids long. Germline V gene data show CDR1 as DFQATT and CDR2 as SNEGSKA (reference sequence). The V end was cut by 7 bases, the J end by 4 bases, with 11 bases between. The CDR3 spells CSVIDTGANVLTF. Written as DNA, the CDR3 is TGCAGTGTTATCGACACCGGGGCCAACGTCCTGACTTTC.

The sample holds many counts of this clonotype. The chain is built from TRBV7-9 and TRBJ2-4; D is ambiguous. The V gene's germline CDR1 is SEHNR and CDR2 FQNEAQ (reference sequence). V lost 4 bases and J 4 bases, leaving 8 bases between the germline ends. The CDR3 loop spans 13 amino acids. CDR3 in DNA: TGTGCCAGCAGCTCCGACGAGAAAAACATTCAGTACTTC. Translated, it gives CASSSDEKNIQYF.

V usage is TRBV5-6 and J usage is TRBJ2-5; 11 bases fit TRBD1. The CDR3 has 16 residues. Germline CDR1 SGHDT, CDR2 YYEEEE. The V segment lost 2 bases and the J segment 3 bases; nucleotides outside the gene matches: 6. The CDR3 reads CASSFLRTGGKETQYF. CDR3 DNA: TGTGCCAGCAGCTTTCTCCGGACAGGGGGCAAAGAGACCCAGTACTTC.

The sample holds many counts of this clonotype. The gene calls are TRBV10-1 and TRBJ2-7, with TRBD2 matching 9 bases. The germline gives CDR1 WNHNN, CDR2 SYGVQD (reference sequence). J lost 3 bases, V lost 6 bases, and 0 bases had no gene match. The CDR3 runs 12 residues. CDR3 residues: CASRTSGYEQYF. The DNA of the CDR3 is TGCGCCAGCAGGACTAGCGGCTACGAGCAGTACTTC.

Concerning this clonotype itself: One end of the junction fails to match germline, which may point to a read error. This chain links TRBV11-3 with TRBJ1-1; D not certain. This CDR3 is built from 15 residues. CDR1 is SGHNT and CDR2 is YENEEA in the germline V gene. The chain's CDR3 is CASSLDPMGRTEAFF. DNA of the CDR3: TGCGCCAGCAGCTTAGATCCCATGGGAAGGACTGAAGCTTTCTTT.

The chain employs TRBV4-2 and TRBJ2-1, with TRBD2 matching over 11 bases. The CDR3 sequence is 19 residues long. Trimming removed 4 bases from V and 2 bases from J; junction bases left unmatched: 13. The germline V gene has CDR1 LGHNA and CDR2 YNFKEQ. CDR3 nucleotide sequence: TGTGCCAGCAGCCCTCAGGGTAGCGGGAGGGCCGTGACCTACAATGAGCAGTTCTTC. As protein: CASSPQGSGRAVTYNEQFF.

This chain joins TRBV9 and TRBJ2-1; no firm D call. Trimming stripped 3 bases from V and 5 bases from J, with 9 bases between. CDR1 is SGDLS and CDR2 is YYNGEE in the germline V gene. CDR3 size: 13 residues. The CDR3 loop reads CASSEFWDNEQFF. CDR3 coding DNA: TGTGCCAGCAGCGAATTTTGGGACAATGAGCAGTTCTTC.

This clonotype occurred many times. The chain links TRBV7-8 to TRBJ2-7; 10 bases match TRBD1. This CDR3 is built from 14 residues. V was clipped by 4 bases and J by 1 base; unmatched bases: 1. CDR1 and CDR2 from the germline V gene are SGHVS and FQNEAQ. In DNA, the CDR3 is TGTGCCAGCAGCTGGGGACAGGGGTCCTACGAGCAGTACTTC. Translation: CASSWGQGSYEQYF. Based on the CDR3 plus reference TRBV7-8 and TRBJ2-7, the full variable domain is GAGVSQSPRYKVAKRGQDVALRCDPISGHVSLFWYQQALGQGPEFLTYFQNEAQLDKSGLPSDRFFAERPEGSVSTLKIQRTQQEDSAVYLCASSWGQGSYEQYFGPGTRLTVT.